What follows describes a single T cell receptor (beta chain). Donors were Caucasian adults residing in Nashville, Tennessee, USA. Loaded into unsorted PBMC replicate PCRs was roughly 320 ng DNA, 30,000 to 35,000 T cell genomes. Using immunoSEQ multiplex PCR, the repertoire was profiled, and TCRdb retains in-frame clones only, with some absent. The table shows around 510,000 clones, with around 78% occurring only once. This sample was taken from a study of shared clonotypes between healthy human individuals. Trimming removed 6 bases from V and 3 bases from J; junction bases left unmatched: 11. Per the germline V gene, CDR1 is MDHEN and CDR2 is SYDVKM. This CDR3 has 16 amino acids.

The TCR sequence derives from a woman aged 40 to 50 in good health. Some clones in this sample may be carry-over from other donors' samples. The chain links TRBV28 to TRBJ1-5; TRBD1 agrees at 7 bases. The sequenced sample was PBMCs. CDR3 amino acids: CASSLPGQKYNQPQHF. The CDR3 DNA follows: TGTGCCAGCAGCCTCCCGGGACAGAAATACAATCAGCCCCAGCATTTT. The full variable domain, its missing parts supplied by reference TRBV28 and TRBJ1-5, is DVKVTQSSRYLVKRTGEKVFLECVQDMDHENMFWYRQDPGLGLRLIYFSYDVKMKEKGDIPEGYSVSREKKERFSLILESASTNQTSMYLCASSLPGQKYNQPQHFGDGTRLSIL.